Listed below are T cell receptor beta chains from one sample, sequenced in a study of lymphopenia after photon versus proton radiotherapy. Profiling relied on immunoSEQ multiplex PCR, and the TCRdb table lists in-frame clones only, not all of them. The table has 70,000 or so clones, around 92% seen once. The sample was peripheral blood, taken from a patient treated with photon-based radiotherapy. Every receptor here comes from a woman in her 40s with cholangiocarcinoma. Both conserved end residues are part of each CDR3.

J gene: TRBJ2-5
V gene: TRBV27
CDR3 protein: CASRGITSVGETQYF

J gene: TRBJ1-1
V gene: TRBV29-1
CDR3 protein: CSVRWTGGIEAFF

J gene: TRBJ2-1
V gene: TRBV6-1
CDR3 protein: CASSEALYNEQFF

J gene: TRBJ1-5
V gene: TRBV5-1
CDR3 protein: CASSLPGLGGNQPQHF

J gene: TRBJ1-4
V gene: TRBV19
CDR3 protein: CASSIEGTNHEKLFF

J gene: TRBJ1-1
V gene: TRBV30
CDR3 protein: CAWTRAGGGGAFF

J gene: TRBJ1-2
V gene: TRBV30
CDR3 protein: CAWSPTETNYGYTF

J gene: TRBJ1-6
V gene: TRBV14
CDR3 protein: CASSQDRLNPLHF

J gene: TRBJ1-2
V gene: TRBV30
CDR3 protein: CAWSELLYGYTF

J gene: TRBJ1-1
V gene: TRBV20-1
CDR3 protein: CSATTSTEAFF

J gene: TRBJ1-5
V gene: TRBV19
CDR3 protein: CASSNPGQLSNQPQHF

J gene: TRBJ2-3
V gene: TRBV27
CDR3 protein: CASSGQGSTDTQYF

J gene: TRBJ1-1
V gene: TRBV29-1
CDR3 protein: CSVEEGRGKVTEAFF

J gene: TRBJ2-1
V gene: TRBV7-6
CDR3 protein: CASSPTGDSYNEQFF

J gene: TRBJ2-5
V gene: TRBV19
CDR3 protein: CASSISQETQYF

J gene: TRBJ2-1
V gene: TRBV7-2
CDR3 protein: CASSLEGQAQFF

J gene: TRBJ2-7
V gene: TRBV6-4
CDR3 protein: CASSLFGTGPYEQYF

J gene: TRBJ2-7
V gene: TRBV7-2
CDR3 protein: CASSPAGLEQYF

J gene: TRBJ2-5
V gene: TRBV5-1
CDR3 protein: CASSLEGSLTKTQYF

J gene: TRBJ1-6
V gene: TRBV6-1
CDR3 protein: CASTKDRVYNSPLHF

J gene: TRBJ1-2
V gene: TRBV6-5
CDR3 protein: CASSYSGQGDYGYTF

J gene: TRBJ1-1
V gene: TRBV7-9
CDR3 protein: CASSLRDSPYEAFF

J gene: TRBJ2-7
V gene: TRBV19
CDR3 protein: CATGTGAEQYF

J gene: TRBJ2-2
V gene: TRBV6-6
CDR3 protein: CASRTGTTGELFF

J gene: TRBJ2-3
V gene: TRBV6-4
CDR3 protein: CASSSLAGGTDTQYF

J gene: TRBJ1-1
V gene: TRBV5-1
CDR3 protein: CASSATGQGTEAFF

J gene: TRBJ2-1
V gene: TRBV19
CDR3 protein: CASSITGGTYNEQFF

J gene: TRBJ2-7
V gene: TRBV12-5
CDR3 protein: CASGLASLGLAGAQDRYEQYF

J gene: TRBJ2-4
V gene: TRBV7-2
CDR3 protein: CASSFRVSGNIQYF

J gene: TRBJ1-2
V gene: TRBV9
CDR3 protein: CASSVVGDPARYTF

J gene: TRBJ2-6
V gene: TRBV6-5
CDR3 protein: CASSGVAGFGNVLTF

J gene: TRBJ2-2
V gene: TRBV5-6
CDR3 protein: CASSLVKGETGELFF